The subject of this entry is one T cell receptor (beta chain). These data originate in a study of control samples from healthy donors and cancer patients. Sequenced by immunoSEQ multiplex PCR; TCRdb stores in-frame clones only, minus some. Its listing shows under 200,000 clones. The receptor's source is a woman between 25 and 40 years old in good health. The specimen sequenced was blood.

CDR3: CATSETGKGNTGELFF. CDR3 in DNA: TGTGCCACCAGTGAAACAGGGAAAGGGAACACCGGGGAGCTGTTTTTT. The chain joins TRBV24-1 to TRBJ2-2, with a weak D call TRBD1 (6 bases). Trimming cost V 4 bases and J 1 base, with 12 bases left between them. Germline V gene sequence: CDR1 KGHDR, CDR2 SFDVKD. There are 16 residues in the CDR3.